The rows below give T cell receptor beta chains drawn from one sample of a study of T cells in Graves' hyperthyroidism and ophthalmopathy. TCRdb itself ran the multiplex PCR reads through MiXCR, one entry per CDR3 protein. Here the sample spans some 600,000 distinct CDR3 sequences, more than 45% being singletons. Sequencing used peripheral blood or thyroid tissue (not recorded which). These receptors were collected from a woman between 18 and 30 years old with Graves' hyperthyroidism. Both conserved end residues are part of each CDR3. D genes are given only for firm matches. Some rows have no size entry. The others give once, few or many, or a class for an expanded clone.

J,size,D,length,V,DNA,CDR3
TRBJ2-2,few,TRBD2,17,TRBV9,TGTGCCAGCAGCGTTGGTCTTAGCGGGAGGGCAACCGGGGAGCTGTTTTTT,CASSVGLSGRATGELFF
TRBJ2-3,-,-,11,TRBV20-1,TGCAGCGCTAGAGCCGGGGGTACGCAGTATTTT,CSARAGGTQYF
TRBJ2-5,-,TRBD2,14,TRBV29-1,TGCAGCGTTGAGAGGACTAGCGGGAGTGAGACCCAGTACTTC,CSVERTSGSETQYF
TRBJ2-6,-,-,19,TRBV4-2,TGTGCCAGCAGCCCTAGCGTTGCCTCAGGGGTATCTGGGGCCAACGTCCTGACTTTC,CASSPSVASGVSGANVLTF
TRBJ1-1,-,-,15,TRBV11-2,TGTGCCAGCATGGGGGGGGCTGACATGAACACTGAAGCTTTCTTT,CASMGGADMNTEAFF
TRBJ2-3,-,-,13,TRBV15,TGTGCCACCAGCACATCGGGGGCAGATACGCAGTATTTT,CATSTSGADTQYF
TRBJ2-7,-,-,10,TRBV29-1,TGCAGCCAAGGCGGGAACGAGCAGTACTTC,CSQGGNEQYF
TRBJ2-7,few,-,16,TRBV15,TGTGCCACCAGCAGTGAAGAGGGCGGCAGCTCCTACGAGCAGTACTTC,CATSSEEGGSSYEQYF
TRBJ2-7,few,-,14,TRBV20-1,TGCAGTGCTAGTGGGTGGGAGCCTTCCTACGAGCAGTACTTC,CSASGWEPSYEQYF
TRBJ2-5,once,-,16,TRBV9,TGTGCCAGCAGCGTGGAGCAGCCGACAGGACAAGAGACCCAGTACTTC,CASSVEQPTGQETQYF
TRBJ2-3,few,TRBD2,16,TRBV7-3,TGTGCCAGCAGCTTAGGAGCGGGACCAGGAGCAGATACGCAGTATTTT,CASSLGAGPGADTQYF
TRBJ2-5,many,TRBD2,14,TRBV25-1,TGTGCCAGCAGTGAGGGCGGGGGCCAAGAGACCCAGTACTTC,CASSEGGGQETQYF
TRBJ1-3,-,TRBD1,17,TRBV11-1,TGTGCCAGCAGCTTAGCGCCAAGGACAGGCGGTGGAAACACCATATATTTT,CASSLAPRTGGGNTIYF
TRBJ1-6,many,-,16,TRBV24-1,TGTGCCACCAGTGATCCCCGGCAGGGAACGAATTCACCCCTCCACTTT,CATSDPRQGTNSPLHF
TRBJ2-2,-,-,14,TRBV20-1,TGCAGTGCTAGAGCGGGCGGGATGACCGGGGAGCTGTTTTTT,CSARAGGMTGELFF
TRBJ2-7,once,TRBD2,15,TRBV7-9,TGTGCCAGCAGCTTACAAGCGGGAGGGAAAGGCGAGCAGTACTTC,CASSLQAGGKGEQYF
TRBJ2-7,once,TRBD2,16,TRBV7-9,TGTGCCAGCACGCCACTGGGACTAGCGGGATTCTACGAGCAGTACTTC,CASTPLGLAGFYEQYF
TRBJ2-2,-,TRBD2,17,TRBV5-1,TGCGCCAGCAGCTTGGGTTCTAGCGGGACGAACATCGGGGAGCTGTTTTTT,CASSLGSSGTNIGELFF
TRBJ1-5,many,-,14,TRBV9,TGTGCCAGCAGCGTAGGGTCCGGAGGTCAGCCCCAGCATTTT,CASSVGSGGQPQHF
TRBJ2-5,once,-,15,TRBV2,TGTGCCAGCAGCCCCCACCCAGCGGGCGCGGAGACCCAGTACTTC,CASSPHPAGAETQYF
TRBJ2-7,-,-,12,TRBV16,TGTGCTAGAGATTCCGGGCCACTCGAGCAGTACTTC,CARDSGPLEQYF
TRBJ2-7,-,TRBD2,16,TRBV6-6,TGTGCCAGCAGGGGACTAGCGGGAGCCCTCTTAGGCGAGCAGTACTTC,CASRGLAGALLGEQYF
TRBJ1-1,-,-,12,TRBV19,TGTGCCAGTGTGTCTTACGGGACTGAAGCTTTCTTT,CASVSYGTEAFF
TRBJ1-1,-,TRBD1,15,TRBV2,TGTGCCAGCAGTTTCCGGGACAGGGTGAACACTGAAGCTTTCTTT,CASSFRDRVNTEAFF
TRBJ1-2,once,TRBD1,12,TRBV15,TGTGCCACCAGGGGGGAGGGGGCTGGCTACACCTTC,CATRGEGAGYTF
TRBJ1-2,-,TRBD1,13,TRBV2,TGTGCCAGCAGTACCGGGACAGGGGAAGGCTACACCTTC,CASSTGTGEGYTF
TRBJ2-7,-,-,15,TRBV9,TGTGCCAGCAGCGTAACCGGCCATGCCTCCTACGAGCAGTACTTC,CASSVTGHASYEQYF
TRBJ2-7,-,-,15,TRBV5-1,TGCGCCAGCAGCTTGGCTGCAGGGTCAAACGACGAGCAGTACTTC,CASSLAAGSNDEQYF